The next 10 T cell receptor beta chains were all read from a single sample in a study of T cell responses to AZD1222 COVID-19 vaccine. This table comes from immunoSEQ multiplex PCR, and its TCRdb copy is limited to in-frame clones, with some not included. The sample lists 95,000 to 100,000 clones; around 87% were seen once. This specimen was peripheral blood, taken 28 days after the second AZD1222 dose. The receptors originated from an adult who received the AZD1222 COVID-19 vaccine.

The chain carries TRBV18 and TRBJ2-7, with D perhaps matching TRBD1 (5 bases). This CDR3 contains 14 residues. The V and J ends lost 0 bases and 5 bases respectively, with 11 bases between them. From germline, CDR1 is KGHSH and CDR2 LQKENI. Here the CDR3 DNA reads TGTGCCAGCTCACCACCGCCACAGGCCAACGAGCAGTACTTC. Translated, it gives CASSPPPQANEQYF.

The V and J genes are TRBV27 and TRBJ2-3, with D hard to call. The germline CDR1 and CDR2 sequences are MNHEY and SMNVEV (reference sequence). V gave up 5 bases and J gave up 7 bases, with 19 bases separating them. The CDR3 covers 15 residues. In DNA, the CDR3 is TGTGCCAGCAGTCCACAAAATCTACTTGGGAATACGCAGTATTTT. It encodes CASSPQNLLGNTQYF.

The chain links TRBV28 to TRBJ1-1; no clear D. The CDR3 has 15 residues. Per the germline V gene, CDR1 is MDHEN and CDR2 is SYDVKM. V was cut by 5 bases and J by 2 bases, with 15 bases left in between. The CDR3 DNA is TGTGCCAGCAGTCCTGACTCGAGGGTAAACACTGAAGCTTTCTTT. This sequence encodes CASSPDSRVNTEAFF. The complete variable domain, with remaining parts taken from reference TRBV28 and TRBJ1-1, reads DVKVTQSSRYLVKRTGEKVFLECVQDMDHENMFWYRQDPGLGLRLIYFSYDVKMKEKGDIPEGYSVSREKKERFSLILESASTNQTSMYLCASSPDSRVNTEAFFGQGTRLTVV.

The rearrangement uses TRBV10-3 and TRBJ2-1; D remains unclear. This CDR3 contains 15 residues. Trimming removed 3 bases from V and 0 bases from J, with 9 bases in between. The germline gives CDR1 ENHRY, CDR2 SYGVKD. The CDR3, as DNA: TGTGCCATCAGTGAAGGAGCGAACTCCTACAATGAGCAGTTCTTC. Translating it yields CAISEGANSYNEQFF.

V gene TRBV28 combines with J gene TRBJ1-1; D call uncertain. Germline loops: CDR1 MDHEN, CDR2 SYDVKM. The CDR3 totals 12 residues. Trimming shortened V by 5 bases and J by 5 bases, and 9 bases separated the two germline ends. CDR3 bases: TGTGCCAGCAGTGATTATCGGACTGAAGCTTTCTTT. Residues: CASSDYRTEAFF.

The chain is built from TRBV2 and TRBJ1-1; unclear D gene. The length of the CDR3 is 13 residues. Germline CDR1 SNHLY, CDR2 FYNNEI. Trimming left V 4 bases short and J 0 bases short, with 6 bases between. CDR3 sequence (DNA): TGTGCCAGCAGTGCCCAGTTGAACACTGAAGCTTTCTTT. Translation gives CASSAQLNTEAFF.

The chain employs TRBV28 and TRBJ1-5; D ambiguous. The germline V and J ends were trimmed by 5 bases and 2 bases, with 19 bases remaining between them. CDR1 and CDR2 (germline): MDHEN, SYDVKM. The CDR3 extends over 17 amino acids. For the CDR3, the DNA is TGTGCCAGCAGTCTGGTTATAGGGAACAGTGGCAATCAGCCCCAGCATTTT. It is translated as CASSLVIGNSGNQPQHF. Based on the CDR3 plus reference TRBV28 and TRBJ1-5, the full variable domain is DVKVTQSSRYLVKRTGEKVFLECVQDMDHENMFWYRQDPGLGLRLIYFSYDVKMKEKGDIPEGYSVSREKKERFSLILESASTNQTSMYLCASSLVIGNSGNQPQHFGDGTRLSIL.

The J gene is TRBJ1-1, the V gene TRBV3-1 (or the pseudogene TRBV3-2); D gene unclear. This CDR3 contains 14 residues. Between the trimmed V and J ends, which lost 5 bases and 1 base, there was a span of 11 bases. CDR1 is LGHDT and CDR2 is YNNKEL in the germline V gene (reference sequence). CDR3 coding DNA: TGTGCCAGCAGCTTCCGGGCCTCGAACACTGAAGCTTTCTTT. Translating it yields CASSFRASNTEAFF.

The V and J genes are TRBV3-1 (or the pseudogene TRBV3-2) and TRBJ2-2; 8 bases are a match to TRBD2. J gave up 4 bases and V 4 bases, and 8 bases lay outside the gene matches. This CDR3 is 16 amino acids long. Germline CDR1 and CDR2: LGHDT and YNNKEL (reference sequence). The CDR3 nucleotides read TGTGCCAGCAGCCCCCTCACAGCGGGAGTCACCGGGGAGCTGTTTTTT. Encoded protein: CASSPLTAGVTGELFF.

This chain links TRBV19 with TRBJ2-7, with D tentatively TRBD2 (5 bases). Germline V lookup: CDR1 LNHDA, CDR2 SQIVND (reference sequence). V lost 6 bases, J lost 4 bases, and 13 bases lay in between. The CDR3 length is 13 residues. The CDR3 loop reads CASRGSGGYEQYF. The CDR3, as DNA: TGTGCCAGTAGAGGGTCTGGAGGATACGAGCAGTACTTC.